The 18 T cell receptor beta chains below were found in one sample sequenced in a study of blood T cell repertoires in COVID-19. Profiled with immunoSEQ multiplex PCR; TCRdb holds only in-frame clones, not every one. The sample lists fewer than 200,000 clones; roughly 88% were seen once. The specimen sequenced was PBMCs or T cells enriched from blood (not recorded which). These receptors were obtained from a woman in her late teens or twenties who had recovered from COVID-19.

This chain connects TRBV6-2 or TRBV6-3 to TRBJ1-1; D is unresolved. This CDR3 spans 14 amino acids. The germline V gene encodes CDR1 MNHEY and CDR2 SVGEGT. Between the trimmed V and J ends, which lost 0 bases and 1 base, there was a span of 6 bases. CDR3 protein: CASSYSLENTEAFF. The CDR3 DNA follows: TGTGCCAGCAGTTACTCGCTAGAGAACACTGAAGCTTTCTTT.

The V gene is TRBV2, the J gene TRBJ1-2; no clear D. The CDR3 extends over 11 amino acids. The V and J ends lost 11 bases and 2 bases respectively, with 9 bases between them. Germline CDR1 reads SNHLY; CDR2 reads FYNNEI. The CDR3 nucleotides read TGTGCCCTCCGGGAGAACTATGGCTACACCTTC. Translating it yields CALRENYGYTF.

The chain recombines TRBV14 with TRBJ1-2; possibly TRBD1 for D (6 bases). Trimming pared 1 base from V and 0 bases from J, leaving 12 bases between. CDR1 is SGHDN and CDR2 is FVKESK in the germline V gene. The CDR3 covers 16 residues. The CDR3 reads CASSQAGAVSNYGYTF. In DNA form, the CDR3 reads TGTGCCAGCAGCCAAGCAGGGGCCGTATCTAACTATGGCTACACCTTC.

CDR3: CASSYFTPQGSSAAFF. The CDR3 DNA reads TGTGCCAGCAGTTACTTCACACCTCAGGGGAGTTCGGCAGCTTTCTTT. This chain uses TRBV6-5 with TRBJ1-1, with D possibly being TRBD1 (6 bases). V lost 1 base and J lost 10, with 22 bases in between. Germline assignment: CDR1 MNHEY and CDR2 SVGAGI. The CDR3 loop spans 16 amino acids.

The chain is built from TRBV7-3 and TRBJ2-6; TRBD1 might be the D (5 bases). CDR1 is SGHTA, CDR2 FQGTGA, per germline. This CDR3 contains 13 residues. V was trimmed by 5 bases and J by 14 bases, leaving 16 bases between them. CDR3 region: CASSQGSPNILTF. The CDR3 DNA reads as TGTGCCAGCAGCCAGGGTTCCCCTAACATCCTGACTTTC.

V and J are TRBV19 and TRBJ1-1, with 9 bases that match TRBD1. The germline CDR1 and CDR2 sequences are LNHDA and SQIVND (reference sequence). With 8 bases clipped from V and 0 bases from J, the junction kept 7 bases outside the gene matches. There are 15 residues in the CDR3. CDR3 residues: CASGRDRELNTEAFF. CDR3 DNA: TGTGCCAGTGGGAGGGACAGGGAATTGAACACTGAAGCTTTCTTT.

V is TRBV7-9 and J is TRBJ2-5, with D possibly being TRBD1 (5 bases). The CDR3 contains 16 residues. V lost 4 bases and J 0 bases, leaving 15 bases between the germline ends. Per germline, CDR1 SEHNR and CDR2 FQNEAQ (reference sequence). CDR3 loop: CASSWPWGRDQETQYF. In DNA, the CDR3 is TGTGCCAGCAGCTGGCCTTGGGGCAGGGACCAAGAGACCCAGTACTTC.

The chain uses TRBV4-2 and TRBJ1-1; D is unclear. With 1 base removed from V and 0 bases from J, the gap between germline ends came to 12 bases. The germline gives CDR1 LGHNA, CDR2 YNFKEQ. The CDR3 runs 16 residues. The DNA for the CDR3 is TGTGCCAGCAGCCAAGCCGCGGGCACCTTGAACACTGAAGCTTTCTTT. This codes for CASSQAAGTLNTEAFF.

This CDR3 reads CASSDAGGTDTQYF. The DNA of the CDR3 is TGCGCCAGCAGTGACGCAGGGGGCACAGATACGCAGTATTTT. The chain recombines TRBV10-1 with TRBJ2-3, with a tentative D call TRBD1 (6 bases). The germline CDR1 and CDR2 sequences are WNHNN and SYGVQD (reference sequence). The CDR3 is made up of 14 amino acids. The V and J ends lost 3 bases and 1 base respectively, with 8 bases between them.

This chain links TRBV28 with TRBJ1-2; no clear D gene. Germline V gives CDR1 MDHEN, CDR2 SYDVKM. The V end lost 9 bases, the J end lost 4 bases, and 15 bases lay between the germline ends. This CDR3 contains 13 residues. The DNA for the CDR3 is TGTGCCAGTACCGCGGCGATTAGCTATGGCTACACCTTC. Protein sequence: CASTAAISYGYTF.

The chain has TRBV2 and TRBJ2-1, with D possibly matching TRBD1 (5 bases). Trimming removed 8 bases from V and 9 bases from J, with 17 bases in between. The CDR3 totals 13 residues. Looked up from germline, CDR1 is SNHLY and CDR2 is FYNNEI. The CDR3 nucleotides read TGTGCCAGCGCAGGGCTAAGATCCAGTGAGCAGTTCTTC. Residues: CASAGLRSSEQFF.

The gene calls are TRBV3-1 (or the pseudogene TRBV3-2) and TRBJ2-5; 11 nucleotides align to TRBD2. V lost 1 base and J lost 0; bases outside the gene matches: 1. Germline CDR1 is LGHDT and CDR2 is YNNKEL (reference sequence). The CDR3 extends over 16 amino acids. CDR3 residues: CASSQGTSGYQETQYF. CDR3 DNA sequence: TGTGCCAGCAGCCAAGGGACTAGCGGGTACCAAGAGACCCAGTACTTC.

There are a few counts of this clone. The chain uses TRBV10-3 and TRBJ1-1, with a possible D match to TRBD1 (6 bases). Germline CDR1 and CDR2: ENHRY and SYGVKD. Trimming took off 2 bases at V and 1 base at J, with 14 bases between the two ends. There are 16 residues in the CDR3. CDR3 sequence (DNA): TGTGCCATCAGTGAGCACCCACAGGGCACGAACACTGAAGCTTTCTTT. Amino acid sequence: CAISEHPQGTNTEAFF.

This chain links TRBV29-1 with TRBJ2-1; D not resolved. Germline V gene lookup returns CDR1 SQVTM and CDR2 ANQGSEA. The CDR3 runs to 12 residues. V shed 7 bases and J shed 2 bases, with 9 bases lying between them. CDR3 amino acids: CSGSSPYNEQFF. The CDR3 DNA sequence: TGCAGCGGGAGCAGCCCCTACAATGAGCAGTTCTTC.

The CDR3 here is CASSQVNPGEGEKLFF. CDR3 sequence (DNA): TGCGCCAGCAGCCAAGTGAATCCAGGGGAGGGTGAAAAACTGTTTTTT. The chain couples TRBV4-3 to TRBJ1-4; tentative D call: TRBD1 (6 bases). This CDR3 has 16 amino acids. The V gene's germline CDR1 is LGHNA and CDR2 YSLEER. Trimming removed 1 base at V and 7 bases at J, with 16 bases between.

The chain combines TRBV28 with TRBJ1-5; maybe TRBD1 (5 bases). CDR1 and CDR2 (germline): MDHEN, SYDVKM. V was shortened by 1 base and J by 2 bases, with 6 bases between the two germline ends. The CDR3 spans 14 residues. CDR3 loop: CASSLLGGNQPQHF. CDR3 bases: TGTGCCAGCAGTTTATTAGGGGGCAATCAGCCCCAGCATTTT.

The chain carries TRBV14 and TRBJ1-2; 9 bases fit TRBD1. The junction had 6 bases not matched to a gene; V was cut back by 3 bases and J by 4 bases. The CDR3 spans 15 residues. In germline, CDR1 is SGHDN, CDR2 FVKESK. This chain's CDR3 is CASSQNRGQSYGYTF. In DNA form, the CDR3 reads TGTGCCAGCAGCCAGAACAGGGGGCAGAGCTATGGCTACACCTTC. Full variable domain (missing parts from reference TRBV14 and TRBJ1-2): EAGVTQFPSHSVIEKGQTVTLRCDPISGHDNLYWYRRVMGKEIKFLLHFVKESKQDESGMPNNRFLAERTGGTYSTLKVQPAELEDSGVYFCASSQNRGQSYGYTFGSGTRLTVV.

This rearrangement joins TRBV29-1 to TRBJ2-3; D perhaps matches TRBD2 (6 bases). Between the trimmed V and J ends, which lost 5 bases and 0 bases, there was a span of 21 bases. Germline CDR1 and CDR2: SQVTM and ANQGSEA. This CDR3 spans 17 amino acids. In DNA, the CDR3 is TGCAGCGTTCTAAAACAGGCCCCGGGGACTAGCACAGATACGCAGTATTTT. Translation: CSVLKQAPGTSTDTQYF.